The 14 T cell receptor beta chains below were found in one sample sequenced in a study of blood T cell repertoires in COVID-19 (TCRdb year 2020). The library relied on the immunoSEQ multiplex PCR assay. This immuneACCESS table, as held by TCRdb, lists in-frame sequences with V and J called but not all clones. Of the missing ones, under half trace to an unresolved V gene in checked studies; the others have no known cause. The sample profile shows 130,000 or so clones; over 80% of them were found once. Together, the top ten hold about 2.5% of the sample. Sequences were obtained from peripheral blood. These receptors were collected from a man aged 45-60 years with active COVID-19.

CDR3 sequence: CASSQNPGLSYNEQFF. CDR3 in DNA: TGCGCCAGCAGCCAAAATCCCGGACTGTCCTACAATGAGCAGTTCTTC. The chain couples TRBV4-1 to TRBJ2-1, with a weak D call TRBD2 (5 bases). This CDR3 region has 16 residues. Germline V gene sequence: CDR1 MGHRA, CDR2 YSYEKL. V lost 2 bases and J 1 base, leaving 12 bases between the germline ends.

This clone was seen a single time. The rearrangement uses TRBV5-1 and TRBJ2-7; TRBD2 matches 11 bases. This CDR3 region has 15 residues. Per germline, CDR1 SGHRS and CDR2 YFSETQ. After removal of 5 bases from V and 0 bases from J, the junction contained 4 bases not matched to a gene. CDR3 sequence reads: CASSRSGGASYEQYF. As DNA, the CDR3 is TGCGCCAGCAGTCGTAGCGGGGGGGCCTCCTACGAGCAGTACTTC.

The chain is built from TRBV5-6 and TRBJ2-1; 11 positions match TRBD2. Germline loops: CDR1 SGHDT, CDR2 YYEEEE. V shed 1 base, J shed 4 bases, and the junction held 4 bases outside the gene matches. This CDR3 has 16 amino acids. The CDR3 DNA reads TGTGCCAGCAGCTTGTTCTCTAGCGGGGGGTACAATGAGCAGTTCTTC. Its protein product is CASSLFSSGGYNEQFF.

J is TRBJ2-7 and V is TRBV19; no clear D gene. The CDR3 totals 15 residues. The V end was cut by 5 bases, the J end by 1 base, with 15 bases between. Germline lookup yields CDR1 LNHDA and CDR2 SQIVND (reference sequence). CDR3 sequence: CASSAKALVSYEQYF. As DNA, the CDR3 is TGTGCCAGTAGTGCTAAAGCGTTGGTGTCCTACGAGCAGTACTTC.

CDR3 nucleotides: TGTGCCAGCAGCTTAGATCTGGTCGGGTCAAGGAAGAATGAGCAGTTCTTC. Translated, it gives CASSLDLVGSRKNEQFF. V and J are TRBV11-2 and TRBJ2-1, with D uncertain. The CDR3 runs 17 residues. Trimming cost V 0 bases and J 7 bases, with 19 bases left between them. The germline V gene encodes CDR1 SGHAT and CDR2 FQNNGV. The variable domain in full, with the rest retrieved from reference TRBV11-2 and TRBJ2-1, is EAGVAQSPRYKIIEKRQSVAFWCNPISGHATLYWYQQILGQGPKLLIQFQNNGVVDDSQLPKDRFSAERLKGVDSTLKIQPAKLEDSAVYLCASSLDLVGSRKNEQFFGPGTRLTVL.

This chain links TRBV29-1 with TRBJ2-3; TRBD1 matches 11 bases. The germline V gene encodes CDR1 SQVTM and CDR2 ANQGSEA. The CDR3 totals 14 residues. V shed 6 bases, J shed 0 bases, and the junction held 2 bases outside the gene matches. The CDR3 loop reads CSVGTGGSTDTQYF. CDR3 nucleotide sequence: TGCAGCGTCGGGACAGGGGGAAGCACAGATACGCAGTATTTT.

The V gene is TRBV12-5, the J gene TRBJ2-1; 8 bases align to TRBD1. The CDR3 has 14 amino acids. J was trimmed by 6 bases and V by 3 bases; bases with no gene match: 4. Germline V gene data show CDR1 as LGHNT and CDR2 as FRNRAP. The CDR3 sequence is CASGLGQGVNEQFF. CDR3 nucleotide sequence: TGTGCTAGTGGTTTAGGACAGGGAGTCAATGAGCAGTTCTTC.

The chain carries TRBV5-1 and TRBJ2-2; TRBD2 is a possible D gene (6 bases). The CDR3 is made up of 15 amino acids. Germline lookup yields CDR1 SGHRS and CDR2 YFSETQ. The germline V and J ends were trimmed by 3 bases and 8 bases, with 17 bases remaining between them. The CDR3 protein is CASSSTRGWQGELFF. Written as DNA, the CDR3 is TGCGCCAGCAGCTCCACTCGGGGGTGGCAAGGGGAGCTGTTTTTT.

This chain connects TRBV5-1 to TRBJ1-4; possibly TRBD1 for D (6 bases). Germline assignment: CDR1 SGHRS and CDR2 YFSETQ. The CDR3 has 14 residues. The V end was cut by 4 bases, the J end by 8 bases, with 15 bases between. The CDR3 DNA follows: TGCGCCAGCAGCCTAGGGACACACGGAGAAAAACTGTTTTTT. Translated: CASSLGTHGEKLFF.

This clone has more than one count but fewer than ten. The CDR3 spells CASSSGGPSYNEQFF. Here the CDR3 DNA reads TGTGCCAGCAGCTCAGGGGGGCCATCCTACAATGAGCAGTTCTTC. The rearrangement uses TRBV7-8 and TRBJ2-1; D possibly corresponds to TRBD1 (7 bases). V lost 4 bases and J lost 1, with 11 bases in between. CDR1 is SGHVS and CDR2 is FQNEAQ in the germline V gene. The CDR3 runs 15 residues.

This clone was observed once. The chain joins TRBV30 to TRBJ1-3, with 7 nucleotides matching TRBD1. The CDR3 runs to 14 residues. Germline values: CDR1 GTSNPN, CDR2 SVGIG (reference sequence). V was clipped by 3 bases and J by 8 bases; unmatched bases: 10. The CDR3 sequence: CAWRGDRAVYTIYF. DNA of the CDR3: TGTGCCTGGAGAGGAGACAGGGCCGTGTACACCATATATTTT.

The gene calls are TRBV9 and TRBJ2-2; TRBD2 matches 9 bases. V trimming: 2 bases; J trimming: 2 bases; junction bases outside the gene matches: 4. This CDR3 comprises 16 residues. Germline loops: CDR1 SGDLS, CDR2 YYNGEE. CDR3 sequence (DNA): TGTGCCAGCAGCGTCCTTAGCGGGGGAAACACCGGGGAGCTGTTTTTT. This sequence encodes CASSVLSGGNTGELFF.

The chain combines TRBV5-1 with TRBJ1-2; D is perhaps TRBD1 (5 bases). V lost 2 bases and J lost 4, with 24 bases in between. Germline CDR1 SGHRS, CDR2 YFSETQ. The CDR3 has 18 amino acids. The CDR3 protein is CASSFAPSGTWSSYGYTF. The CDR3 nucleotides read TGCGCCAGCAGCTTCGCCCCGTCCGGGACTTGGAGCAGCTATGGCTACACCTTC.

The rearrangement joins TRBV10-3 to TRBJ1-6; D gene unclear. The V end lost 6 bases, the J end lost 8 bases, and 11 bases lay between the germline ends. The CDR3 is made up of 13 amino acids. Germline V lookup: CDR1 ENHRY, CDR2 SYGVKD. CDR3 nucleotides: TGTGCCATCAGCGTTAACTCCGATTCACCCCTCCACTTT. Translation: CAISVNSDSPLHF.